This passage covers 30 T cell receptor beta chains from one sample sequenced in a study of T cell changes during pregnancy in multiple sclerosis. The data were produced by immunoSEQ multiplex PCR, yet TCRdb's version contains in-frame clones alone and is incomplete. Among around 33,000 clones listed, roughly 90% were seen once. The specimen comprised CD8+ T cells from peripheral blood mononuclear cells, sampled in the third trimester of pregnancy. These receptors all come from a female donor with multiple sclerosis, enrolled in a pregnancy study.

The chain couples TRBV5-4 to TRBJ2-3, with 10 bases lining up with TRBD2. In germline, CDR1 is SGHNT, CDR2 YYREEE (reference sequence). J gave up 6 bases and V 3 bases, and 4 bases lay outside the gene matches. This CDR3 region has 14 residues. The CDR3 bases are TGTGCCAGCAGCTGGAGCGGGGGGGCCGATACGCAGTATTTT. Residues: CASSWSGGADTQYF.

The rearrangement links TRBV28 to TRBJ1-1, with D unresolved. The CDR3 totals 13 residues. V was trimmed by 2 bases and J by 4 bases, leaving 8 bases between them. Looked up from germline, CDR1 is MDHEN and CDR2 is SYDVKM. The chain's CDR3 is CASSLHSGTEAFF. DNA of the CDR3: TGTGCCAGCAGTTTACATTCGGGCACTGAAGCTTTCTTT.

On this clone itself: The junction shows a germline mismatch at one end, possibly a read error. The chain recombines TRBV7-7 with TRBJ2-2; 10 bases line up with TRBD1. The germline gives CDR1 SSHAT, CDR2 FNYEAQ (reference sequence). There are 16 residues in the CDR3. The CDR3 sequence is CASSYGTGEGTGELFF. The DNA for the CDR3 is TGTGCTAGCAGCTACGGGACAGGGGAAGGTACCGGGGAGCTGTTTTTT. Full variable domain (outside the CDR3, taken from reference TRBV7-7 and TRBJ2-2): GAGVSQSPRYKVTKRGQDVTLRCDPISSHATLYWYQQALGQGPEFLTYFNYEAQPDKSGLPSDRFSAERPEGSISTLTIQRTEQRDSAMYRCASSYGTGEGTGELFFGEGSRLTVL.

The J gene is TRBJ2-7, the V gene TRBV6-5; TRBD2 matches 8 bases. The V gene's germline CDR1 is MNHEY and CDR2 SVGAGI. The CDR3 runs to 14 residues. V gave up 7 bases and J gave up 4 bases; unmatched junction bases: 9. This CDR3 reads CASKPGLGVYEQYF. CDR3 DNA: TGTGCCAGCAAACCGGGACTAGGGGTTTACGAGCAGTACTTC.

The V call is TRBV27, the J call TRBJ1-1; D remains ambiguous. Trimming shortened V by 2 bases and J by 1 base, and 5 bases separated the two germline ends. This CDR3 region has 13 residues. Per the germline V gene, CDR1 is MNHEY and CDR2 is SMNVEV (reference sequence). CDR3 residues: CASSLRENTEAFF. The CDR3 bases are TGTGCCAGCAGTTTACGAGAGAACACTGAAGCTTTCTTT.

This clone was picked up one time. CDR3 coding DNA: TGTGCCAGCAGCCGACATAACACTGAAGCTTTCTTT. Protein: CASSRHNTEAFF. The rearrangement uses TRBV6-5 and TRBJ1-1; no definite D call. The CDR3 totals 12 residues. V was clipped by 6 bases and J by 2 bases, with 7 bases between them. CDR1 is MNHEY, CDR2 SVGAGI, per germline.

V and J are TRBV18 and TRBJ2-1, with 8 bases lining up with TRBD1. This CDR3 has 16 amino acids. Losses at the gene ends were 0 bases for V and 3 bases for J; bases not matched to a gene: 4. Germline CDR1 reads KGHSH; CDR2 reads LQKENI. The CDR3 DNA follows: TGTGCCAGCTCACCACCGGACAGGGTACGCTACAATGAGCAGTTCTTC. This codes for CASSPPDRVRYNEQFF.

V and J are TRBV5-1 and TRBJ2-3, with 7 bases identical to TRBD2. Per germline, CDR1 SGHRS and CDR2 YFSETQ. The J segment lost 1 base and the V segment lost 4 bases, leaving 6 bases of the junction unmatched. This CDR3 spans 15 amino acids. CDR3 region: CASSPGTIRTDTQYF. The CDR3 bases are TGCGCCAGCAGCCCCGGGACTATACGCACAGATACGCAGTATTTT.

J is TRBJ2-7 and V is TRBV9; 9 nucleotides align to TRBD1. This CDR3 is 14 amino acids long. V lost 4 bases, J lost 6 bases, and 8 bases stayed unmatched. Looked up from germline, CDR1 is SGDLS and CDR2 is YYNGEE. This CDR3 reads CASSPRDRELEQYF. The CDR3 nucleotides are TGTGCCAGCAGCCCCAGGGACAGGGAACTCGAGCAGTACTTC.

This clone was observed a handful of times. The chain recombines TRBV27 with TRBJ2-3, with a tentative D call TRBD1 (5 bases). Germline V gene lookup returns CDR1 MNHEY and CDR2 SMNVEV (reference sequence). This CDR3 contains 15 residues. The V end was cut by 6 bases, the J end by 5 bases, with 18 bases between. The CDR3 reads CASRPGSGAEDTQYF. Written as DNA, the CDR3 is TGTGCCAGCAGGCCGGGCAGTGGGGCAGAAGATACGCAGTATTTT.

A remark on this clone: A read error is possible here, since a much larger clone lies one base away. The sample holds other DNA sequences that translate to the same CDR3. This chain joins TRBV15 and TRBJ2-7; tentative D call: TRBD2 (6 bases). The CDR3 is 16 residues long. V lost 1 base and J 5 bases, leaving 18 bases between the germline ends. Looked up from germline, CDR1 is LNHNV and CDR2 is YYDKDF (reference sequence). CDR3: CATSRGGVSGVDEQYF. Here the CDR3 DNA reads TGTGCCACCAGCAGAGGAGGGGTATCGGGAGTTGACGAGCAGTACTTC.

DNA for the CDR3: TGCGCCAGCAGCTCGGACAGTTTGGGTGAGCAGTTCTTC. Its protein product is CASSSDSLGEQFF. V usage is TRBV5-1 and J usage is TRBJ2-1, with TRBD1 as a possible D gene (6 bases). V was cut by 3 bases and J by 9 bases, with 13 bases left in between. The CDR3 runs to 13 residues. CDR1 and CDR2 from the germline V gene are SGHRS and YFSETQ.

The chain joins TRBV5-6 to TRBJ2-5, with 7 bases that match TRBD1. In germline, CDR1 is SGHDT, CDR2 YYEEEE. The CDR3 extends over 15 amino acids. V dropped 6 bases and J dropped 5; count of bases not matched to a gene: 13. CDR3 nucleotide sequence: TGTGCCAGCACTCAACCGACAGGGCAGAGCGAGACCCAGTACTTC. Its protein is CASTQPTGQSETQYF.

This clone was recorded only once. The chain joins TRBV7-2 to TRBJ1-5; a weak D match, TRBD1 (6 bases). The CDR3 covers 15 residues. CDR1 and CDR2 from the germline V gene are SGHTA and FQGNSA. The V gene lost 5 bases and the J gene lost 0 bases, with 11 bases spanning the gap. CDR3 loop: CASSPTGYSNQPQHF. In DNA form, the CDR3 reads TGTGCCAGCAGCCCAACAGGGTATAGCAATCAGCCCCAGCATTTT.

This clone was detected only a few times. The chain employs TRBV7-2 and TRBJ2-7, with a tentative D call TRBD2 (6 bases). CDR3 size: 15 residues. V was cut by 5 bases and J by 0 bases, with 14 bases left in between. Germline CDR1 reads SGHTA; CDR2 reads FQGNSA. The CDR3 region has the DNA TGTGCCAGCAGCCCAGTGGAGGGCAGCTCCTACGAGCAGTACTTC. Its protein product is CASSPVEGSSYEQYF.

CDR3 in amino acids: CASSEDTRSGNTIYF. The CDR3 coding sequence is TGTGCCAGCAGTGAGGACACACGCTCTGGAAACACCATATATTTT. The rearrangement links TRBV25-1 to TRBJ1-3; perhaps TRBD1 as D (5 bases). Per germline, CDR1 MGHDK and CDR2 SYGVNS. Trimming removed 3 bases at V and 0 bases at J, with 9 bases between. This CDR3 is built from 15 residues.

V gene TRBV29-1 combines with J gene TRBJ2-1; unclear D gene. The CDR3 has 16 residues. Germline CDR1 SQVTM, CDR2 ANQGSEA. V gave up 1 base and J gave up 4 bases, with 17 bases separating them. The CDR3 DNA is TGCAGCGTTGAAGCAAAAAGGTCCTTACTATACAATGAGCAGTTCTTC. Translation gives CSVEAKRSLLYNEQFF.

V is TRBV5-4 and J is TRBJ1-1; no reliable D call. Per the germline V gene, CDR1 is SGHNT and CDR2 is YYREEE (reference sequence). This CDR3 has 12 residues. V lost 2 bases and J 3 bases, leaving 5 bases between the germline ends. The CDR3 nucleotides are TGTGCCAGCAGCTTAGAGTACACTGAAGCTTTCTTT. Protein product: CASSLEYTEAFF.

V usage is TRBV7-9 and J usage is TRBJ1-1; D might be TRBD1 (6 bases). The CDR3 is made up of 15 amino acids. V lost 4 bases and J 3 bases, leaving 15 bases between the germline ends. CDR1 is SEHNR and CDR2 is FQNEAQ in the germline V gene (reference sequence). In nucleotides, the CDR3 is TGTGCCAGCAGCTCCACCGCCAGGGGTGACACTGAAGCTTTCTTT. It specifies CASSSTARGDTEAFF.

The gene calls are TRBV4-1 and TRBJ2-5; tentative D call: TRBD2 (5 bases). CDR1 MGHRA and CDR2 YSYEKL come from the germline V gene. The CDR3 loop spans 14 amino acids. The V and J ends lost 1 base and 4 bases respectively, with 10 bases between them. The DNA for the CDR3 is TGCGCCAGCAGCCAAGGGGTAAGCGGAGAGACCCAGTACTTC. Protein: CASSQGVSGETQYF.

This clone appeared a single time. J is TRBJ2-3 and V is TRBV11-2; the match to TRBD2 covers 13 bases. Germline-derived CDR1 and CDR2 are SGHAT and FQNNGV. This CDR3 has 15 residues. J was trimmed by 6 bases and V by 2 bases; bases with no gene match: 2. In DNA form, the CDR3 reads TGTGCCAGCAGCTTAACTAGCGGGGGGGTGGATACGCAGTATTTT. Protein: CASSLTSGGVDTQYF.

The genes are TRBV7-3 and TRBJ1-6; TRBD1 matches at 9 bases. Germline CDR1 SGHTA, CDR2 FQGTGA. J lost 7 bases, V lost 3 bases, and 4 bases had no gene match. The CDR3 extends over 15 amino acids. CDR3 DNA: TGTGCCAGCAGCTTGGGACAGGGTGGGAATTCACCCCTCCACTTT. It specifies CASSLGQGGNSPLHF. Full variable domain (remainder filled in from reference TRBV7-3 and TRBJ1-6): GAGVSQTPSNKVTEKGKYVELRCDPISGHTALYWYRQSLGQGPEFLIYFQGTGAADDSGLPNDRFFAVRPEGSVSTLKIQRTERGDSAVYLCASSLGQGGNSPLHFGNGTRLTVT.

The chain couples TRBV19 to TRBJ2-1, with TRBD1 as a possible D gene (7 bases). V was clipped by 3 bases and J by 4 bases, with 10 bases between them. The germline gives CDR1 LNHDA, CDR2 SQIVND (reference sequence). This CDR3 is built from 14 residues. CDR3 loop: CASSIRGVYNEQFF. The CDR3 region has the DNA TGTGCCAGTAGTATCAGGGGGGTGTACAATGAGCAGTTCTTC.

J is TRBJ2-7 and V is TRBV4-1; the D is unclear. Germline CDR1 and CDR2: MGHRA and YSYEKL. Trimming left V 0 bases short and J 2 bases short, with 11 bases between. This CDR3 is built from 15 residues. CDR3 residues: CASSQDAGLPYEQYF. CDR3 DNA: TGCGCCAGCAGCCAAGATGCAGGCCTGCCCTACGAGCAGTACTTC.

V usage is TRBV19 and J usage is TRBJ1-3, with 10 bases lining up with TRBD1. The CDR3 extends over 16 amino acids. Unmatched junction bases numbered 5, after V lost 3 bases and J lost 3 bases. Germline CDR1 reads LNHDA; CDR2 reads SQIVND (reference sequence). This CDR3 reads CASSIGTGANGNTIYF. The CDR3 DNA reads as TGTGCCAGTAGTATTGGGACAGGGGCTAATGGAAACACCATATATTTT.

The V call is TRBV19, the J call TRBJ1-4; perhaps TRBD1 as D (6 bases). The length of the CDR3 is 18 residues. CDR1 is LNHDA and CDR2 is SQIVND in the germline V gene (reference sequence). The V gene lost 6 bases and the J gene lost 1 base, with 21 bases spanning the gap. Here the CDR3 reads CASRNREISFGTNEKLFF. The CDR3 DNA reads as TGTGCCAGTAGGAACAGGGAGATATCGTTCGGAACTAATGAAAAACTGTTTTTT.

This sequence joins TRBV5-6 and TRBJ2-1; TRBD2 is a possible D gene (6 bases). From germline, CDR1 is SGHDT and CDR2 YYEEEE. Trimming cost V 4 bases and J 8 bases, with 10 bases left between them. CDR3 length: 12 residues. CDR3 residues: CASSPAGHEQFF. The DNA for the CDR3 is TGTGCCAGCAGCCCCGCGGGACATGAGCAGTTCTTC.

The V call is TRBV9, the J call TRBJ1-1; D gene uncertain. CDR3 size: 16 residues. CDR1 and CDR2 (germline): SGDLS, YYNGEE. The V end lost 0 bases, the J end lost 5 bases, and 17 bases lay between the germline ends. The CDR3 protein is CASSVGEGRRGTEAFF. In DNA form, the CDR3 reads TGTGCCAGCAGCGTAGGGGAGGGTCGGCGCGGGACTGAAGCTTTCTTT.

The rearrangement joins TRBV10-3 to TRBJ1-6; TRBD1 might be the D (5 bases). The V end lost 2 bases, the J end lost 11 bases, and 10 bases lay between the germline ends. Germline V gene sequence: CDR1 ENHRY, CDR2 SYGVKD. The CDR3 is 13 residues long. The CDR3: CAISEGADAPLHF. The CDR3 bases are TGTGCCATCAGTGAGGGGGCAGACGCACCCCTCCACTTT.

The chain employs TRBV19 and TRBJ2-5; D is perhaps TRBD1 (6 bases). The V gene's germline CDR1 is LNHDA and CDR2 SQIVND (reference sequence). The V gene lost 9 bases and the J gene lost 0 bases, with 14 bases spanning the gap. The CDR3 is 14 residues long. The CDR3 DNA follows: TGTGCCAGCTCTTATTGGGGGCACCAAGAGACCCAGTACTTC. It yields the protein CASSYWGHQETQYF.